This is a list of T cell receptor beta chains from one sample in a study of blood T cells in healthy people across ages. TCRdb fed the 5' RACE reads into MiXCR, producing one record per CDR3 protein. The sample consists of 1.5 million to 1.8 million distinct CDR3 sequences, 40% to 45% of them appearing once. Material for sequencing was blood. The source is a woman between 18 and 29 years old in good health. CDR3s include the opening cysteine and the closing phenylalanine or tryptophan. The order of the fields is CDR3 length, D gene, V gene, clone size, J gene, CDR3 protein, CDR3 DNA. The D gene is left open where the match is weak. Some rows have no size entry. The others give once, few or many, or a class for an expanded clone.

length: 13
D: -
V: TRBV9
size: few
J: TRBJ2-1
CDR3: CASSVVSGNEQFF
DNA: TGTGCCAGCAGCGTAGTTAGCGGCAATGAGCAGTTCTTC

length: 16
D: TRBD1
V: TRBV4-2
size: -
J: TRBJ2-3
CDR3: CASSPGGGQATDTQYF
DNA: TGTGCCAGCAGCCCAGGAGGGGGACAGGCGACAGATACGCAGTATTTT

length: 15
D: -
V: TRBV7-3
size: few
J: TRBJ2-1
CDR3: CASSRGDVAYNEQFF
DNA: TGTGCCAGCAGTCGCGGAGACGTAGCCTACAATGAGCAGTTCTTC

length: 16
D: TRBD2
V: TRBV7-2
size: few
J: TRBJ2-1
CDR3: CASSLESGRYYNEQFF
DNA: TGTGCCAGCAGCTTGGAGAGCGGGAGGTATTACAATGAGCAGTTCTTC

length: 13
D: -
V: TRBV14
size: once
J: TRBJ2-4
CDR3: CASSQGQDSIQYF
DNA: TGTGCCAGCAGCCAAGGTCAGGATTCCATTCAGTACTTC

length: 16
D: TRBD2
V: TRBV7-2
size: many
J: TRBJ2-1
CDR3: CASSPRLAGTYNEQFF
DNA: TGTGCCAGCAGCCCAAGACTAGCGGGAACTTACAATGAGCAGTTCTTC

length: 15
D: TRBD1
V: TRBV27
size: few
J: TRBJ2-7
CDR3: CASSLTGQGDYEQYF
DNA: TGTGCCAGCAGTCTCACGGGACAGGGTGACTACGAGCAGTACTTC

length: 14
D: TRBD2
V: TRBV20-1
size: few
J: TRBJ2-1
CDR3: CSASSRGTYNEQFF
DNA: TGCAGTGCTAGCTCGCGGGGGACCTACAATGAGCAGTTCTTC

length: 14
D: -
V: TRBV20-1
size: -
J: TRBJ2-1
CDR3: CSAIRGTSDGEQFF
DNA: TGCAGTGCGATCAGGGGAACTAGCGATGGTGAGCAGTTCTTC

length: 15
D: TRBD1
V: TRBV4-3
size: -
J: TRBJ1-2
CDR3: CASSPSPGQNYGYTF
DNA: TGCGCCAGCAGCCCCTCCCCGGGACAGAACTATGGCTACACCTTC

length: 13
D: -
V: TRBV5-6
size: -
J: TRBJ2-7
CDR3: CASSLAMTLEQYF
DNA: TGTGCCAGCAGCTTGGCCATGACACTCGAGCAGTACTTC

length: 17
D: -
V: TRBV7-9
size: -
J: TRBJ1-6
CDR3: CASSLGGRDSNNSPLHF
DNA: TGTGCCAGCAGCTTAGGGGGCAGGGACTCGAATAATTCACCCCTCCACTTT

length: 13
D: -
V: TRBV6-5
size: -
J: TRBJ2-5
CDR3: CASRTPGGETQYF
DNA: TGTGCCAGCAGGACTCCCGGAGGGGAGACCCAGTACTTC

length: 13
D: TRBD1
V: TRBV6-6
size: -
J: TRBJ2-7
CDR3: CASSTGQDYEQYF
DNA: TGTGCCAGCAGCACGGGACAGGACTACGAGCAGTACTTC

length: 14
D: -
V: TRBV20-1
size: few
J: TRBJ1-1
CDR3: CSARGGRGNTEAFF
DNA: TGCAGTGCTAGAGGGGGCAGGGGGAACACTGAAGCTTTCTTT

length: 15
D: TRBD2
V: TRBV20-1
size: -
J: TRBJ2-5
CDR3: CSASGRLAGNPSQYF
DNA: TGCAGTGCTAGTGGGCGACTAGCGGGGAACCCATCCCAGTACTTC

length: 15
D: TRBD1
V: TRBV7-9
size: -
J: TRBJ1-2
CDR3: CASSYQDRVGSGYTF
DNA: TGTGCCAGCAGCTACCAAGACAGGGTGGGGTCTGGCTACACCTTC

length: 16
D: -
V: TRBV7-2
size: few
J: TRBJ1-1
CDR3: CASSLAGRGRNTEAFF
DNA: TGTGCCAGCAGCTTAGCGGGGAGGGGCAGGAACACTGAAGCTTTCTTT

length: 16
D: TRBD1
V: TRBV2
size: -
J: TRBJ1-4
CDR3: CASSEALQGAEEKLFF
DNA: TGTGCCAGCAGTGAAGCGCTTCAGGGGGCTGAAGAAAAACTGTTTTTT

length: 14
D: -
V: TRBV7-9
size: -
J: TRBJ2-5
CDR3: CASSLLGAGETQYF
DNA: TGTGCCAGCAGCCTATTAGGGGCAGGGGAGACCCAGTACTTC

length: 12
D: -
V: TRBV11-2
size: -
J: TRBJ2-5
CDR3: CASSHFEREQYF
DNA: TGTGCCAGCAGTCATTTTGAGAGAGAGCAGTACTTC

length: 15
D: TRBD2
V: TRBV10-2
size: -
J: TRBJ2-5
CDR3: CASSEFLADQETQYF
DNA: TGCGCCAGCAGTGAGTTTCTAGCGGACCAAGAGACCCAGTACTTC

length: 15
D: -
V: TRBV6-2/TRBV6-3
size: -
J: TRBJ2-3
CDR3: CASSSGGSSTDTQYF
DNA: TGTGCCAGCAGCTCCGGGGGCTCTAGCACAGATACGCAGTATTTT

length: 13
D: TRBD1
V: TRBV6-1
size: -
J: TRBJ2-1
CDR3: CASGQGAGNEQFF
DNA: TGTGCCAGCGGGCAGGGGGCAGGGAATGAGCAGTTCTTC

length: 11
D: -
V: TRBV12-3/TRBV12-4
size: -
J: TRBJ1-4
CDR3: CASRGSEKLFF
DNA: TGTGCCAGCAGGGGGAGTGAAAAACTGTTTTTT

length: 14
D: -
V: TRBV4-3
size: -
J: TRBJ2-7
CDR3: CASSQDRPAYEQYF
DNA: TGCGCCAGCAGCCAAGATCGACCTGCCTACGAGCAGTACTTC

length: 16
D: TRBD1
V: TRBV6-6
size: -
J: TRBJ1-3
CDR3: CASVRQGKRAGNTIYF
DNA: TGTGCCAGCGTCAGACAGGGAAAGAGAGCTGGAAACACCATATATTTT

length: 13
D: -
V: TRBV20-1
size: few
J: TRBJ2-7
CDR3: CSARDPGSYEQYF
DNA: TGCAGTGCTAGAGATCCGGGCTCCTACGAGCAGTACTTC

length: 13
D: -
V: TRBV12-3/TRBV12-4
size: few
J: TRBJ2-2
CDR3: CASSFSGTGELFF
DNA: TGTGCCAGCAGTTTCTCGGGTACTGGGGAGCTGTTTTTT

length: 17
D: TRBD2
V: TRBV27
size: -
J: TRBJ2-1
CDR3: CASSPLPGTSQAQEQFF
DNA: TGTGCCAGCAGTCCGTTACCCGGGACTAGCCAGGCCCAGGAGCAGTTCTTC

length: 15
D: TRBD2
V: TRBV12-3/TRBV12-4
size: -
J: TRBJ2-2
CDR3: CASSFLAGGPGELFF
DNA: TGTGCCAGCAGTTTTCTAGCGGGGGGTCCCGGGGAGCTGTTTTTT

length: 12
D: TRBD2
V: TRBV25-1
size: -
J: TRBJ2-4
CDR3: CASTAGENIQYF
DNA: TGTGCCAGCACTGCGGGAGAGAACATTCAGTACTTC

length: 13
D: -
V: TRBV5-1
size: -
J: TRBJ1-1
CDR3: CASSFEVDTEAFF
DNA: TGCGCCAGCAGCTTCGAGGTGGACACTGAAGCTTTCTTT

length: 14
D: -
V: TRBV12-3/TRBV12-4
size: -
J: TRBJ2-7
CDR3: CASSEQLGLVEQYF
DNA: TGTGCCAGCAGTGAACAGTTAGGCCTTGTCGAGCAGTACTTC

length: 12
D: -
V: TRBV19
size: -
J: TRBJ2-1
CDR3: CASWGGLNEQFF
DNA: TGTGCCAGCTGGGGCGGATTGAATGAGCAGTTCTTC

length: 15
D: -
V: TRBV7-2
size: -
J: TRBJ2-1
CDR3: CASSLMGLSYSEQFF
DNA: TGTGCCAGCAGCTTAATGGGTCTCTCCTACAGTGAGCAGTTCTTC

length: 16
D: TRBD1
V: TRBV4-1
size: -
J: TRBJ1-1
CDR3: CASSQGGDRMNTEAFF
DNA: TGCGCCAGCAGCCAAGGAGGGGACAGGATGAACACTGAAGCTTTCTTT

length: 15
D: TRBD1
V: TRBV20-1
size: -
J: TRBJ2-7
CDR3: CSARVGTGGSYEQYF
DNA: TGCAGTGCTAGAGTTGGGACAGGGGGTTCCTACGAGCAGTACTTC

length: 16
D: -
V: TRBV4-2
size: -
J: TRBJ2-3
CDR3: CASSQGGNLNTDTQYF
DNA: TGTGCCAGCAGCCAAGGAGGAAACCTAAACACAGATACGCAGTATTTT

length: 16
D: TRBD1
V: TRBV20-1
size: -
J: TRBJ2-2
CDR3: CSARDPTGGYTGELFF
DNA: TGCAGTGCTAGAGATCCGACAGGGGGGTACACCGGGGAGCTGTTTTTT

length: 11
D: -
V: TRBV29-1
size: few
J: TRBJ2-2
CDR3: CSALRTGELFF
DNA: TGCAGCGCCCTGCGGACCGGGGAGCTGTTTTTT

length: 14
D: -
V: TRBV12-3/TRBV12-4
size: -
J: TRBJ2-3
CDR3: CASSFWRAPDTQYF
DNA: TGTGCCAGCAGTTTTTGGAGGGCCCCAGATACGCAGTATTTT

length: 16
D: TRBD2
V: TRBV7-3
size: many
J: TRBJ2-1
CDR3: CASSLRAGASRNEQFF
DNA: TGTGCCAGCAGCTTGAGAGCGGGAGCATCCCGCAATGAGCAGTTCTTC

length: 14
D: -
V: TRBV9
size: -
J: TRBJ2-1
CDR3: CASSVAGSGNEQFF
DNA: TGTGCCAGCAGCGTAGCGGGATCGGGCAATGAGCAGTTCTTC

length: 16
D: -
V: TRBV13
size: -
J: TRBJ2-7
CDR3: CASSLPRAPNSYEQYF
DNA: TGTGCCAGCAGCTTGCCGCGAGCGCCCAACTCCTACGAGCAGTACTTC

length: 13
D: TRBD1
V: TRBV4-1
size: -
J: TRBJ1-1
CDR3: CASSQELTGNAFF
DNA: TGCGCCAGCAGCCAAGAATTGACAGGGAATGCTTTCTTT

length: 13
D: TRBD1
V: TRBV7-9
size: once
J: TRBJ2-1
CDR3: CASSLDWDRARFF
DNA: TGTGCCAGCAGCTTAGACTGGGACAGGGCAAGGTTCTTC

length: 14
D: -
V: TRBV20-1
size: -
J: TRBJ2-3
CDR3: CSARDLRGSDTQYF
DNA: TGCAGTGCTAGAGATCTGAGAGGTTCAGATACGCAGTATTTT

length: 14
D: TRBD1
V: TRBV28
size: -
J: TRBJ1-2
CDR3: CASRTGTGPRGYTF
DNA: TGTGCCAGCAGAACGGGGACAGGGCCTAGGGGCTACACCTTC

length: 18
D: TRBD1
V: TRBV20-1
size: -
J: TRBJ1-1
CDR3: CSASLRTGSFGSDTEAFF
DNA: TGCAGTGCTAGTTTGAGGACAGGGAGTTTTGGTAGTGACACTGAAGCTTTCTTT